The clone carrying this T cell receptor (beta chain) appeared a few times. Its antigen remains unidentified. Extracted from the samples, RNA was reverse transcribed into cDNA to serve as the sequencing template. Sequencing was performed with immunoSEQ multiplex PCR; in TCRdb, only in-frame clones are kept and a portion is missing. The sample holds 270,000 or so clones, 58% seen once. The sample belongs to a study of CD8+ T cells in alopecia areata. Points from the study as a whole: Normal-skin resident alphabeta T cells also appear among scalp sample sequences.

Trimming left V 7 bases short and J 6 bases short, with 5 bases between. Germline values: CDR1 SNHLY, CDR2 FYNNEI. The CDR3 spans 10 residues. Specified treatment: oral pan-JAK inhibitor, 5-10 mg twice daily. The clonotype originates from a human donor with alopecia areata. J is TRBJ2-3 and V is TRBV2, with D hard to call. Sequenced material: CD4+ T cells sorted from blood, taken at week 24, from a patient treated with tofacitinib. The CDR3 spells CASMLDTQYF. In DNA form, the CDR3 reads TGTGCCAGCATGCTGGATACGCAGTATTTT.